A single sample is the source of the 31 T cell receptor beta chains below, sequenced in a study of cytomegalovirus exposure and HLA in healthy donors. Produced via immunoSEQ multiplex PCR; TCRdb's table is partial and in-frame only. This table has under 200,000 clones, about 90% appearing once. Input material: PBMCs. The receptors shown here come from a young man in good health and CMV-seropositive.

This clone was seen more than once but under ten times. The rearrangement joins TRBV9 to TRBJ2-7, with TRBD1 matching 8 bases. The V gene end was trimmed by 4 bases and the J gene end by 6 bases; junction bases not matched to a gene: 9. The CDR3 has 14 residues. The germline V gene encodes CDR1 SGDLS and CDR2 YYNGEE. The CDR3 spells CASSSRQGQFEQYF. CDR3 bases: TGTGCCAGCAGCTCTCGACAGGGGCAGTTCGAGCAGTACTTC.

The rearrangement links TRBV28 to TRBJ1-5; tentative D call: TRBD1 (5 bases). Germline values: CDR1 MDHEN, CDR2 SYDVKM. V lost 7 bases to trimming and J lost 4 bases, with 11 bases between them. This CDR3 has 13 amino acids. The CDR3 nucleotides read TGTGCCAGCAAAGGAGCAGGGAATCAGCCCCAGCATTTT. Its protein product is CASKGAGNQPQHF.

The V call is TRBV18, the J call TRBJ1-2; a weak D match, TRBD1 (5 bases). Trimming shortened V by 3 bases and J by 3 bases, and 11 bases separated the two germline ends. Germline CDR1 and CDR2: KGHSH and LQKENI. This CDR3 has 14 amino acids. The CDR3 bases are TGTGCCAGCTCACCGGCAGGGACTGACTATGGCTACACCTTC. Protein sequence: CASSPAGTDYGYTF.

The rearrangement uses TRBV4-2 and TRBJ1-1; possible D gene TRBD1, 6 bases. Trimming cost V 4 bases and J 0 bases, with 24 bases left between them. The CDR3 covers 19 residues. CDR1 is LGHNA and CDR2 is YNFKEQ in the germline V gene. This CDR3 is CASSPTSRVRGRMNTEAFF. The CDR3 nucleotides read TGTGCCAGCAGCCCGACGAGTAGGGTCAGGGGAAGAATGAACACTGAAGCTTTCTTT.

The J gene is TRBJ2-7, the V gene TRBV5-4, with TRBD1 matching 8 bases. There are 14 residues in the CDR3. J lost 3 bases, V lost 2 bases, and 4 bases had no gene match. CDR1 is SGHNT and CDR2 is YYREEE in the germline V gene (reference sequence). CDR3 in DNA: TGTGCCAGCAGCTTAAATGGACAGGGCTACGAGCAGTACTTC. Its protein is CASSLNGQGYEQYF.

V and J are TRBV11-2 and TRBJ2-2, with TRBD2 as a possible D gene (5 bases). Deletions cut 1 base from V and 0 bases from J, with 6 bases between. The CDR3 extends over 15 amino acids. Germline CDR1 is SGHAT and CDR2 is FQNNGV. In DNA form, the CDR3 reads TGTGCCAGCAGCTTAGGGACTCCGAACACCGGGGAGCTGTTTTTT. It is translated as CASSLGTPNTGELFF.

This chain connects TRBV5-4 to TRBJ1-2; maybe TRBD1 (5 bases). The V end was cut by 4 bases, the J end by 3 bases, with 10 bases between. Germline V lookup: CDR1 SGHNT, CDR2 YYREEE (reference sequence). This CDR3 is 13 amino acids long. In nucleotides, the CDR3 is TGTGCCAGCAGCCATCAGGGATACTATGGCTACACCTTC. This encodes CASSHQGYYGYTF.

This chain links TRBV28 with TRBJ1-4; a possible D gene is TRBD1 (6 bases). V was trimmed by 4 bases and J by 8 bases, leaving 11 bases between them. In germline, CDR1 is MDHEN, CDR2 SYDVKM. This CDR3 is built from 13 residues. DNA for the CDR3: TGTGCCAGCAGTTCGGGGGGCCGGGAAAAACTGTTTTTT. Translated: CASSSGGREKLFF.

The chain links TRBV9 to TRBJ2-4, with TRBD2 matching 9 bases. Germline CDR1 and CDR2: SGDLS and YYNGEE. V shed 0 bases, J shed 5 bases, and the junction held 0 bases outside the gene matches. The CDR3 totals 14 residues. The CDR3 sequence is CASSVGLAENIQYF. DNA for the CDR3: TGTGCCAGCAGCGTAGGACTAGCGGAAAACATTCAGTACTTC.

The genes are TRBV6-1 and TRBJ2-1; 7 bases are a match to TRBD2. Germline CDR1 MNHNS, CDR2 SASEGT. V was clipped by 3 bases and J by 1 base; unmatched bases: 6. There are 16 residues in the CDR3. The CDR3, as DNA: TGTGCCAGCAGTGATGAGTTGGGGGGGTCCTACAATGAGCAGTTCTTC. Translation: CASSDELGGSYNEQFF.

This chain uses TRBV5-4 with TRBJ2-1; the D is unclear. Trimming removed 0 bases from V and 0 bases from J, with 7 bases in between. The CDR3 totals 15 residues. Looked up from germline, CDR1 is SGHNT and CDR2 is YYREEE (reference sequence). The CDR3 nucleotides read TGTGCCAGCAGCTTGGTTAGGAGCTCCTACAATGAGCAGTTCTTC. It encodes CASSLVRSSYNEQFF.

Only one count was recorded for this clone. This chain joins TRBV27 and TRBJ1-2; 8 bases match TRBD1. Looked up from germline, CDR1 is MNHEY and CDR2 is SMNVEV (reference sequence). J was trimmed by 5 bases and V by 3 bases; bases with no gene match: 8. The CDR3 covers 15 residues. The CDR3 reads CASSFFPTGDYGYTF. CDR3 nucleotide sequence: TGTGCCAGCAGTTTTTTCCCGACAGGGGATTATGGCTACACCTTC.

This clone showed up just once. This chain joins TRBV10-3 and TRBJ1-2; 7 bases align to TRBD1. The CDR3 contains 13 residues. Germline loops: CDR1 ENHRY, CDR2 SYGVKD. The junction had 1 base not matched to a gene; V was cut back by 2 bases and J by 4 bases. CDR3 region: CAISERQGYGYTF. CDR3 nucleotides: TGTGCCATCAGTGAGCGACAGGGCTATGGCTACACCTTC.

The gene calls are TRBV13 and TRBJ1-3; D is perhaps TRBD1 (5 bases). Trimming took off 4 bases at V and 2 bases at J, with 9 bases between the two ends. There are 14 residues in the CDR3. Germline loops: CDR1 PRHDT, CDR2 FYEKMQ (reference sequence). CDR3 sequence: CASSWVGAGNTIYF. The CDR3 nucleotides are TGTGCCAGCAGCTGGGTAGGGGCTGGAAACACCATATATTTT.

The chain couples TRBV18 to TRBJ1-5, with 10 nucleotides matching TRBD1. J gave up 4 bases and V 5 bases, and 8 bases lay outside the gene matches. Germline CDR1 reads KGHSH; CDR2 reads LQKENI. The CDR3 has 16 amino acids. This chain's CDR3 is CASSTTGTGVNQPQHF. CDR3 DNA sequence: TGTGCCAGCTCAACCACCGGGACAGGGGTAAATCAGCCCCAGCATTTT.

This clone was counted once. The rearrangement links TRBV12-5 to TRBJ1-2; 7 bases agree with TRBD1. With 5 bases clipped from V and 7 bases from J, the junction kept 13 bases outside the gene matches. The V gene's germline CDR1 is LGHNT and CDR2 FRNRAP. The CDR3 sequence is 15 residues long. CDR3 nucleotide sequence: TGTGCTAGTGGTCCCCCGGGCGGACAGGAGGTTGGCTACACCTTC. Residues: CASGPPGGQEVGYTF.

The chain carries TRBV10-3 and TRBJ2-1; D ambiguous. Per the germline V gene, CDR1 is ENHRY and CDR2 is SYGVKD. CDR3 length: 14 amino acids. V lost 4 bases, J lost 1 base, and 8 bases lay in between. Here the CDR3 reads CAISAPTSYNEQFF. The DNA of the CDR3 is TGTGCCATCAGTGCGCCGACTTCCTACAATGAGCAGTTCTTC.

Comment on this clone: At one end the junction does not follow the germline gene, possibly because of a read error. CDR3 DNA: TGTGCCAGCAGGCAAGAACCTAGCTGGGACACCGGGGAGCTGTTTTTT. Protein sequence: CASRQEPSWDTGELFF. The chain joins TRBV4-2 to TRBJ2-2, with D maybe TRBD2 (5 bases). Germline loops: CDR1 LGHNA, CDR2 YNFKEQ. The CDR3 is 16 residues long.

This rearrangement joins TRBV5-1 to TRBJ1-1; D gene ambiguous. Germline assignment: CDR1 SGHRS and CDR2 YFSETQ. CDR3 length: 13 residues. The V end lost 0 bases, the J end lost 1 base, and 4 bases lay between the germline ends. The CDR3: CASSLARNTEAFF. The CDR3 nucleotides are TGCGCCAGCAGCTTGGCGCGGAACACTGAAGCTTTCTTT.

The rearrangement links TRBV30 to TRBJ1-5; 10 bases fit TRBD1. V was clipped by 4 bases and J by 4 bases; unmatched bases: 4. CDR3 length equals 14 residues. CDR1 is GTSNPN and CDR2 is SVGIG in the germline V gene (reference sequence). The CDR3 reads CAWNRDRGNQPQHF. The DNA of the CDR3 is TGTGCCTGGAACCGGGACAGGGGTAATCAGCCCCAGCATTTT. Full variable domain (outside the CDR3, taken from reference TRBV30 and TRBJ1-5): SQTIHQWPATLVQPVGSPLSLECTVEGTSNPNLYWYRQAAGRGLQLLFYSVGIGQISSEVPQNLSASRPQDRQFILSSKKLLLSDSGFYLCAWNRDRGNQPQHFGDGTRLSIL.

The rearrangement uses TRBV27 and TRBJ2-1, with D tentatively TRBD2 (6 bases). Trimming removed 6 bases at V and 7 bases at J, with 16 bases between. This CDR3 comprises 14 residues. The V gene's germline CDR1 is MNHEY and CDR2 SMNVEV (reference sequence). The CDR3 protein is CASRGFRDSNEQFF. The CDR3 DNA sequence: TGTGCCAGCAGGGGTTTCCGGGACTCAAATGAGCAGTTCTTC.

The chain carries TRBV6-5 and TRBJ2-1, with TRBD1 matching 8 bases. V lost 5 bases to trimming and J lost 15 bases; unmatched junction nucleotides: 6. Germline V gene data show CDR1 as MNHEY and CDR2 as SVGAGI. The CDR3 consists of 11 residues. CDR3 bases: TGTGCCAGCAGTGGCGGACAGGGACGGTTCTTC. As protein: CASSGGQGRFF.

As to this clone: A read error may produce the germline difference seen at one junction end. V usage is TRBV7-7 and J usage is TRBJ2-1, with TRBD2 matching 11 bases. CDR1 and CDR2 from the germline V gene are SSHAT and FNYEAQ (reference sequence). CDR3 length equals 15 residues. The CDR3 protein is CASSVTSGGYNEQFF. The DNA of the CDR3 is TGTGCTAGCAGCGTTACTAGCGGGGGCTACAATGAGCAGTTCTTC.

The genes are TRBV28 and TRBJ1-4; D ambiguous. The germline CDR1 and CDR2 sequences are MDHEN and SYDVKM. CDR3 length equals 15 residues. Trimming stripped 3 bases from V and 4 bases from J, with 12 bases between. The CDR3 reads CASSFGGENNEKLFF. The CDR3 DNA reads TGTGCCAGCAGTTTCGGCGGGGAGAATAATGAAAAACTGTTTTTT. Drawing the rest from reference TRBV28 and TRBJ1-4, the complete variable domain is DVKVTQSSRYLVKRTGEKVFLECVQDMDHENMFWYRQDPGLGLRLIYFSYDVKMKEKGDIPEGYSVSREKKERFSLILESASTNQTSMYLCASSFGGENNEKLFFGSGTQLSVL.

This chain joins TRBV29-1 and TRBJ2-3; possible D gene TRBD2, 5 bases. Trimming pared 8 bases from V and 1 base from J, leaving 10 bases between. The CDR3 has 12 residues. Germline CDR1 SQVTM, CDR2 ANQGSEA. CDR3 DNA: TGCAGCATCGAACTAGGCACAGATACGCAGTATTTT. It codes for CSIELGTDTQYF.

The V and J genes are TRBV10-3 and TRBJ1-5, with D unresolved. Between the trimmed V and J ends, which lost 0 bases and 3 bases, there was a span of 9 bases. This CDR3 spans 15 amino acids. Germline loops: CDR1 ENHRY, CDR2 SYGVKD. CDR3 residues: CAISESGDNNQPQHF. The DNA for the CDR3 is TGTGCCATCAGTGAGTCGGGAGACAACAATCAGCCCCAGCATTTT.

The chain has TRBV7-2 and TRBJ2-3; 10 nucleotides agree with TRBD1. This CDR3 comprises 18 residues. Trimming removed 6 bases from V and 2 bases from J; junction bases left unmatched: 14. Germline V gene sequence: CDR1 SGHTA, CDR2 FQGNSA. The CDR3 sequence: CASRPGQGLGSLTDTQYF. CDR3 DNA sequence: TGTGCCAGCAGGCCGGGACAGGGGCTAGGGTCTCTCACAGATACGCAGTATTTT.

In DNA, the CDR3 is TGTGCCAGCAGTGAGGAGATCAATCAGCCCCAGCATTTT. Its protein product is CASSEEINQPQHF. This chain uses TRBV6-1 with TRBJ1-5; D gene uncertain. This CDR3 comprises 13 residues. The germline V and J ends were trimmed by 3 bases and 3 bases, with 6 bases remaining between them. Germline V gene data show CDR1 as MNHNS and CDR2 as SASEGT.

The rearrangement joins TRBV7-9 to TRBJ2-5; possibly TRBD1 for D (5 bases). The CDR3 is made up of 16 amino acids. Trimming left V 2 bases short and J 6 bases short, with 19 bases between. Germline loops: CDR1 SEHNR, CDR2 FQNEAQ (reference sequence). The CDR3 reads CASSLFSAEGVQTQYF. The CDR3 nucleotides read TGTGCCAGCAGCTTATTTTCCGCGGAAGGGGTGCAGACCCAGTACTTC.

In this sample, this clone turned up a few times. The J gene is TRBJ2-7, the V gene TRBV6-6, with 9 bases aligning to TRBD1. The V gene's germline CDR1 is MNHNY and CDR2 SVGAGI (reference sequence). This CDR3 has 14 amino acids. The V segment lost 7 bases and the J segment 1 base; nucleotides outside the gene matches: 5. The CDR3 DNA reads TGTGCCAGCATCTTTGGACAGGGGTCCTACGAGCAGTACTTC. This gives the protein CASIFGQGSYEQYF.

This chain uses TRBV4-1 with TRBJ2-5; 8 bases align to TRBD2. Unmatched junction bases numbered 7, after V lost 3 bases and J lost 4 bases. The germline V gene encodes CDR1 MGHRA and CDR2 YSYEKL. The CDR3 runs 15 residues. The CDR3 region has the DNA TGCGCCAGCAGCCAGATAAGCGGGAGCAGAGAGACCCAGTACTTC. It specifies CASSQISGSRETQYF.